The subject of this entry is one T cell receptor beta chain. Its antigen is not yet known. Base-call qualities are not available, and no considerably larger clone is one nucleotide away. The same CDR3 can be traced to other DNA sequences in this sample. This specimen belongs to a study of T cell changes during pregnancy in multiple sclerosis (dated by TCRdb to about 2019). Describing the broader study: In women with multiple sclerosis, the researchers looked at how the T cell repertoire shifted as pregnancy progressed.

The library was obtained by the immunoSEQ multiplex PCR assay. Entries here come from immuneACCESS through TCRdb and include only in-frame sequences with V and J called. Some clones fail to appear in such tables; in the studies checked, an unresolved V gene covers under half of the shortfall, and the cause of the remainder is unknown. Within this sample are tens of thousands of clones, with 88% of them counted one time only. About 6.3% of the sample rests with the top ten. V trim: 5 bases; J trim: 6 bases; unmatched bases: 5. Including cysteine and phenylalanine, the CDR3 has 15 amino acids. Of all the DNA, just the CDR3 is kept, 45 bases in frame from base 1. The CDR1 and CDR2 encoded by the germline V gene are SGHTA and FQGNSA.

The clonotype originates from a female donor in good health, enrolled as a control in a pregnancy study. Sequenced here: CD8+ T cells from peripheral blood mononuclear cells, sampled after pregnancy. The rearrangement joined TRBV7-2 to TRBJ2-3; 13 middle bases align to TRBD2. The CDR3 amino acid sequence is: CASSLTSGGADTQYF. The nucleotide sequence is given as TGTGCCAGCAGCCTTACTAGCGGGGGGGCGGATACGCAGTATTTT.